These 28 T cell receptor beta chains were all obtained from the same sample, sequenced in a study of OX40 agonist ivuxolimab in advanced cancers. The assay was immunoSEQ multiplex PCR, and TCRdb's table has in-frame clones only and misses some. The table has tens of thousands of clones, about 85% seen once. The sequences come from CD4+ or CD8+ T cells sorted from blood, collected in a trial of the OX40 agonist ivuxolimab. The receptors were gathered from an adult with an advanced solid tumor such as melanoma, head and neck, liver or kidney cancer.

This clone turned up a few times. This chain joins TRBV5-5 and TRBJ2-1; TRBD2 matches at 7 bases. The length of the CDR3 is 15 residues. Germline V gives CDR1 SGHKS, CDR2 YYEKEE (reference sequence). V lost 0 bases and J lost 8; bases outside the gene matches: 8. This chain's CDR3 is CASSLASGAWDEQFF. CDR3 coding DNA: TGTGCCAGCAGCTTGGCTAGCGGAGCGTGGGATGAGCAGTTCTTC.

The chain employs TRBV5-5 and TRBJ1-6; D not resolved. CDR1 is SGHKS, CDR2 YYEKEE, per germline (reference sequence). This CDR3 region has 12 residues. Trimming stripped 2 bases from V and 14 bases from J, with 11 bases between. As DNA, the CDR3 is TGTGCCAGCAGCTTCAGACGAAGCACCCTCCACTTT. The encoded protein is CASSFRRSTLHF.

In nucleotides, the CDR3 is TGTGCCAGCAGAAAAGACCGGAGCAATCAGCCCCAGCATTTT. This codes for CASRKDRSNQPQHF. V is TRBV6-1 and J is TRBJ1-5; D remains ambiguous. Germline V gene data show CDR1 as MNHNS and CDR2 as SASEGT. The length of the CDR3 is 14 residues. Trimming left V 6 bases short and J 1 base short, with 10 bases between.

This clone was counted a few times. V is TRBV5-1 and J is TRBJ1-4; D is unclear. The V gene's germline CDR1 is SGHRS and CDR2 YFSETQ. The CDR3 spans 13 residues. V lost 3 bases and J lost 8, with 11 bases in between. For the CDR3, the DNA is TGCGCCAGCAGCTCCGGACCCTTGGAAAAACTGTTTTTT. It codes for CASSSGPLEKLFF. Filled out from reference TRBV5-1 and TRBJ1-4, the complete variable domain reads KAGVTQTPRYLIKTRGQQVTLSCSPISGHRSVSWYQQTPGQGLQFLFEYFSETQRNKGNFPGRFSGRQFSNSRSEMNVSTLELGDSALYLCASSSGPLEKLFFGSGTQLSVL.

The genes are TRBV28 and TRBJ2-2; 9 bases line up with TRBD1. CDR3 size: 14 residues. Unmatched junction bases numbered 4, after V lost 11 bases and J lost 0 bases. CDR1 and CDR2 from the germline V gene are MDHEN and SYDVKM. Here the CDR3 DNA reads TGTGCCTGCCGACAGGGGGCGAACACCGGGGAGCTGTTTTTT. This sequence encodes CACRQGANTGELFF.

The V call is TRBV9, the J call TRBJ1-4, with a possible D match to TRBD1 (6 bases). V was trimmed by 5 bases and J by 5 bases, leaving 16 bases between them. The germline V gene has CDR1 SGDLS and CDR2 YYNGEE. CDR3 length: 15 amino acids. The DNA for the CDR3 is TGTGCCAGCAGTCCACCGGGCAGGGGAAATGAAAAACTGTTTTTT. Its protein is CASSPPGRGNEKLFF.

The V and J genes are TRBV5-1 and TRBJ1-4, with unresolved D. Trimming removed 0 bases at V and 1 base at J, with 16 bases between. The V gene's germline CDR1 is SGHRS and CDR2 YFSETQ. The CDR3 sequence is 18 residues long. The CDR3 bases are TGCGCCAGCAGCTTGGCCCGCCATGAGCGGGGAACTAATGAAAAACTGTTTTTT. It encodes CASSLARHERGTNEKLFF.

DNA of the CDR3: TGTGCCAGCAGTAGGGACACCAGGAACACTGAAGCTTTCTTT. This codes for CASSRDTRNTEAFF. The chain combines TRBV6-5 with TRBJ1-1, with D tentatively TRBD1 (6 bases). The V gene's germline CDR1 is MNHEY and CDR2 SVGAGI. The V end lost 5 bases, the J end lost 1 base, and 11 bases lay between the germline ends. The CDR3 has 14 amino acids.

This clone has a single count. V gene TRBV9 combines with J gene TRBJ1-1; possibly TRBD1 for D (5 bases). Germline V gene lookup returns CDR1 SGDLS and CDR2 YYNGEE. Trimming pared 7 bases from V and 0 bases from J, leaving 16 bases between. This CDR3 contains 15 residues. The CDR3 DNA reads as TGTGCCAGCCAAGGGTCCGACAGCATGAACACTGAAGCTTTCTTT. It yields the protein CASQGSDSMNTEAFF.

The chain employs TRBV19 and TRBJ1-1; 7 nucleotides line up with TRBD1. V gave up 5 bases and J gave up 5 bases; unmatched junction bases: 8. In germline, CDR1 is LNHDA, CDR2 SQIVND (reference sequence). The CDR3 is 14 amino acids. CDR3 sequence reads: CASSPQQGETEAFF. The CDR3 nucleotides are TGTGCCAGTAGTCCTCAGCAGGGGGAGACTGAAGCTTTCTTT.

This chain uses TRBV7-3 with TRBJ2-3; 7 nucleotides agree with TRBD2. This CDR3 spans 17 amino acids. Germline CDR1 and CDR2: SGHTA and FQGTGA. The V segment lost 4 bases and the J segment 2 bases; nucleotides outside the gene matches: 12. CDR3 in amino acids: CASSYRDYLIYTDTQYF. In DNA form, the CDR3 reads TGTGCCAGCAGCTACCGGGACTACCTCATTTACACAGATACGCAGTATTTT. Combining the CDR3 with reference TRBV7-3 and TRBJ2-3 gives the whole variable domain GAGVSQTPSNKVTEKGKYVELRCDPISGHTALYWYRQSLGQGPEFLIYFQGTGAADDSGLPNDRFFAVRPEGSVSTLKIQRTERGDSAVYLCASSYRDYLIYTDTQYFGPGTRLTVL.

V is TRBV5-6 and J is TRBJ1-4; 9 nucleotides match TRBD1. The CDR3 is 15 amino acids. V was clipped by 4 bases and J by 7 bases; unmatched bases: 8. Germline V CDR1 and CDR2: SGHDT, YYEEEE. The CDR3: CASSGRTGAGEKLFF. The CDR3, as DNA: TGTGCCAGCAGCGGACGGACAGGGGCAGGTGAAAAACTGTTTTTT. The complete variable domain, with remaining parts taken from reference TRBV5-6 and TRBJ1-4, reads DAGVTQSPTHLIKTRGQQVTLRCSPKSGHDTVSWYQQALGQGPQFIFQYYEEEERQRGNFPDRFSGHQFPNYSSELNVNALLLGDSALYLCASSGRTGAGEKLFFGSGTQLSVL.

This sequence joins TRBV29-1 and TRBJ1-3, with a weak D call TRBD1 (5 bases). This CDR3 comprises 13 residues. Germline V gives CDR1 SQVTM, CDR2 ANQGSEA. With 6 bases removed from V and 2 bases from J, the gap between germline ends came to 11 bases. This CDR3 is CSVSQGTGNTIYF. CDR3 in DNA: TGCAGCGTATCCCAGGGAACTGGAAACACCATATATTTT.

The rearrangement links TRBV5-6 to TRBJ1-2; D gene unclear. The CDR3 sequence is 15 residues long. Germline V lookup: CDR1 SGHDT, CDR2 YYEEEE. Trimming shortened V by 4 bases and J by 4 bases, and 17 bases separated the two germline ends. CDR3 residues: CASSSPRQGVYGYTF. The CDR3 region has the DNA TGTGCCAGCAGCAGCCCTCGGCAAGGAGTCTATGGCTACACCTTC.

The CDR3 nucleotides are TGTGCTAGTGGTTTGGGAACGACAGGGGGCGAAAAGTTGAATGAGCAGTTCTTC. Amino acids: CASGLGTTGGEKLNEQFF. This sequence joins TRBV12-5 and TRBJ2-1; 10 bases fit TRBD1. This CDR3 spans 18 amino acids. Germline V CDR1 and CDR2: LGHNT, FRNRAP. J gave up 7 bases and V 1 base, and 13 bases lay outside the gene matches.

The chain couples TRBV10-3 to TRBJ2-5; no reliable D call. The length of the CDR3 is 13 residues. Between the trimmed V and J ends, which lost 6 bases and 0 bases, there was a span of 8 bases. Germline-derived CDR1 and CDR2 are ENHRY and SYGVKD. In nucleotides, the CDR3 is TGTGCCATCAGCGACCGAAACCAAGAGACCCAGTACTTC. Its translation: CAISDRNQETQYF.

In this sample, this clone turned up a few times. The chain joins TRBV19 to TRBJ1-1; 7 nucleotides agree with TRBD1. Germline loops: CDR1 LNHDA, CDR2 SQIVND (reference sequence). This CDR3 comprises 15 residues. Trimming removed 1 base from V and 3 bases from J; junction bases left unmatched: 5. CDR3 residues: CASSIARDRHTEAFF. The CDR3 DNA is TGTGCCAGTAGTATAGCTCGGGACAGACACACTGAAGCTTTCTTT.

The chain recombines TRBV7-8 with TRBJ2-2, with TRBD2 as a possible D gene (6 bases). The germline V gene encodes CDR1 SGHVS and CDR2 FQNEAQ. The V gene lost 0 bases and the J gene lost 4 bases, with 18 bases spanning the gap. This CDR3 is built from 18 residues. As DNA, the CDR3 is TGTGCCAGCAGCTTAGCGCCCAGCGGGCCCCACTTCACCGGGGAGCTGTTTTTT. Its translation is CASSLAPSGPHFTGELFF. The full variable domain, completed using reference TRBV7-8 and TRBJ2-2, is GAGVSQSPRYKVAKRGQDVALRCDPISGHVSLFWYQQALGQGPEFLTYFQNEAQLDKSGLPSDRFFAERPEGSVSTLKIQRTQQEDSAVYLCASSLAPSGPHFTGELFFGEGSRLTVL.

This clone was recorded once. This chain connects TRBV6-1 to TRBJ2-7; D may match TRBD1 or TRBD2 (5 bases each). Germline values: CDR1 MNHNS, CDR2 SASEGT. Trimming removed 5 bases at V and 1 base at J, with 15 bases between. The CDR3 runs 15 residues. CDR3 DNA: TGTGCCAGCAGTTTGTCCGGGACCCGTTCCTACGAGCAGTACTTC. Translated, it gives CASSLSGTRSYEQYF.

The chain recombines TRBV7-9 with TRBJ2-5, with 13 bases that match TRBD2. CDR3 length: 16 residues. V trimming: 5 bases; J trimming: 3 bases; junction bases outside the gene matches: 6. Germline CDR1 SEHNR, CDR2 FQNEAQ (reference sequence). CDR3 coding DNA: TGTGCCAGCAGCCTCCTCGGGACTAGCGGGGAAGAGACCCAGTACTTC. Encoded protein: CASSLLGTSGEETQYF.

This clone was counted between two and nine times. Other DNA variants within this sample encode the same CDR3. The genes are TRBV4-2 and TRBJ2-2; 12 bases agree with TRBD2. Germline lookup yields CDR1 LGHNA and CDR2 YNFKEQ. This CDR3 contains 18 residues. Losses at the gene ends were 0 bases for V and 7 bases for J; bases not matched to a gene: 9. This chain's CDR3 is CASSQDPTGTSGLGELFF. CDR3 nucleotides: TGTGCCAGCAGCCAAGATCCGACCGGGACTAGCGGGCTCGGGGAGCTGTTTTTT.

This sequence joins TRBV29-1 and TRBJ2-1; TRBD2 matches at 9 bases. V shed 8 bases and J 7 bases; nucleotides not matched to a gene: 9. CDR3 length: 13 amino acids. The germline V gene encodes CDR1 SQVTM and CDR2 ANQGSEA. CDR3 DNA sequence: TGCAGCTCCCGGGGAGCGGGAGGTAATGAGCAGTTCTTC. Translating gives CSSRGAGGNEQFF.

CDR3 DNA: TGTGCCAGCAGCATCGGACAGGGTAACCCCTACGAGCAGTACTTC. Protein sequence: CASSIGQGNPYEQYF. This chain links TRBV5-6 with TRBJ2-7, with 8 bases identical to TRBD1. CDR1 SGHDT and CDR2 YYEEEE come from the germline V gene. This CDR3 region has 15 residues. The J segment lost 2 bases and the V segment lost 4 bases, leaving 8 bases of the junction unmatched.

The genes are TRBV9 and TRBJ2-3; no clear D gene. V dropped 2 bases and J dropped 1 base, with 11 bases sitting between them. Germline V gene data show CDR1 as SGDLS and CDR2 as YYNGEE. This CDR3 spans 15 amino acids. The CDR3 sequence: CASSVGGPGTDTQYF. CDR3 DNA: TGTGCCAGCAGCGTTGGTGGGCCAGGCACAGATACGCAGTATTTT.

The CDR3, as DNA: TGTGCCAGCAGTGAGCAGGGGGCCAAGAACACCGGGGAGCTGTTTTTT. Translation gives CASSEQGAKNTGELFF. The gene calls are TRBV6-1 and TRBJ2-2, with 8 bases matching TRBD1. J was trimmed by 1 base and V by 3 bases; bases with no gene match: 4. The CDR3 contains 16 residues. Germline V gene sequence: CDR1 MNHNS, CDR2 SASEGT.

The V and J genes are TRBV4-1 and TRBJ1-1; D is possibly TRBD1 (5 bases). The CDR3 extends over 15 amino acids. V was trimmed by 5 bases and J by 0 bases, leaving 13 bases between them. The germline V gene has CDR1 MGHRA and CDR2 YSYEKL. CDR3 sequence: CASSYRGGMNTEAFF. As DNA, the CDR3 is TGCGCCAGCAGCTACCGGGGGGGGATGAACACTGAAGCTTTCTTT.

The CDR3 spells CASRVSATGELFF. The CDR3 nucleotides are TGCGCCAGCAGAGTAAGCGCAACCGGGGAGCTGTTTTTT. The chain joins TRBV5-1 to TRBJ2-2; no definite D call. This CDR3 is built from 13 residues. Germline V gene data show CDR1 as SGHRS and CDR2 as YFSETQ. Trimming shortened V by 5 bases and J by 5 bases, and 10 bases separated the two germline ends.

The chain joins TRBV15 to TRBJ1-5; no clear D gene. This CDR3 is 13 amino acids long. V was clipped by 0 bases and J by 6 bases, with 6 bases between them. The germline V gene has CDR1 LNHNV and CDR2 YYDKDF (reference sequence). The CDR3 here is CATSRDGSQPQHF. CDR3 sequence (DNA): TGTGCCACCAGCAGAGATGGGAGTCAGCCCCAGCATTTT.